Listed below are T cell receptor beta chains from one sample, sequenced in a study of blood T cell repertoires in COVID-19. Profiling relied on immunoSEQ multiplex PCR, and the TCRdb table lists in-frame clones only, not all of them. The table lists about 25,000 clones, around 81% of them singletons. The sequencing input was peripheral blood. The origin of the receptors is a man in his 70s with acute or convalescent COVID-19. Both conserved end residues are part of each CDR3. D genes are given only for firm matches. Only some rows state a clone size, as once, few, many or a class for expanded clones.

v_gene	abundance	len	d_gene	j_gene	CDR3aa	CDR3nt
TRBV30	.	14	.	TRBJ2-6	CAWTGIFSANVLTF	TGTGCCTGGACGGGGATTTTCAGCGCCAACGTCCTGACTTTC
TRBV9	few	11	.	TRBJ2-1	CASSANNEQFF	TGTGCCAGCAGCGCTAACAATGAGCAGTTCTTC
TRBV15	.	14	.	TRBJ1-1	CATSRDNRNTEAFF	TGTGCCACCAGCAGAGATAACAGGAACACTGAAGCTTTCTTT
TRBV11-2	.	18	.	TRBJ1-4	CASSSRRDTASTNEKLFF	TGTGCCAGCAGCTCTCGAAGGGACACAGCCTCAACTAATGAAAAACTGTTTTTT
TRBV27	.	15	.	TRBJ2-5	CASSYSSRGWETQYF	TGTGCCAGCAGCTATAGCTCACGGGGGTGGGAGACCCAGTACTTC
TRBV4-1	.	13	TRBD1	TRBJ1-1	CASSRDRETEAFF	TGCGCCAGCAGCCGGGACAGGGAAACTGAAGCTTTCTTT
TRBV24-1	.	14	TRBD1	TRBJ2-5	CATSETGGDETQYF	TGTGCCACCAGTGAGACAGGGGGTGACGAGACCCAGTACTTC
TRBV7-2	few	19	TRBD2	TRBJ2-7	CASTNFGGRASSAVYEQYF	TGTGCCAGCACCAATTTTGGGGGGAGGGCCTCCTCAGCTGTATACGAGCAGTACTTC
TRBV7-9	.	13	.	TRBJ1-1	CASSLEGLGEAFF	TGTGCCAGCAGCTTAGAGGGGCTAGGGGAAGCTTTCTTT
TRBV6-1	few	18	.	TRBJ1-6	CASSDPSRGTIYNSPLHF	TGTGCCAGCAGTGATCCCTCAAGAGGGACAATTTATAATTCACCCCTCCACTTT
TRBV12-3/TRBV12-4	.	12	TRBD1	TRBJ1-2	CASSPGGGGYTF	TGTGCCAGCAGTCCTGGAGGGGGCGGCTACACCTTC
TRBV12-5	.	11	.	TRBJ2-7	CASGLVFEQYF	TGTGCTAGTGGTTTGGTCTTCGAGCAGTACTTC
TRBV7-2	.	14	.	TRBJ1-2	CASSLLRGALGYTF	TGTGCCAGCAGCTTACTTCGGGGGGCGCTTGGCTACACCTTC
TRBV6-2/TRBV6-3	.	14	.	TRBJ2-2	CASSSFQGTGELFF	TGTGCCAGCAGTTCGTTTCAGGGGACCGGGGAGCTGTTTTTT
TRBV7-2	.	18	TRBD2	TRBJ2-5	CASTVRVVGLAGQETQYF	TGTGCCAGCACCGTTAGAGTGGTCGGGCTAGCGGGCCAAGAGACCCAGTACTTC
TRBV11-2	.	15	.	TRBJ1-5	CASSLGRVSNQPQHF	TGTGCCAGCAGCTTAGGGAGGGTTAGCAATCAGCCCCAGCATTTT
TRBV11-1	.	16	TRBD2	TRBJ2-5	CASSLEAGGPGETQYF	TGTGCCAGCAGCTTAGAAGCGGGGGGGCCAGGGGAGACCCAGTACTTC
TRBV11-2	.	12	.	TRBJ2-3	CASSPPVDTQYF	TGTGCCAGCAGCCCCCCCGTAGATACGCAGTATTTT
TRBV19	.	14	.	TRBJ1-5	CASSSRVDNQPQHF	TGTGCCAGTAGTTCCCGGGTGGACAATCAGCCCCAGCATTTT
TRBV6-5	.	14	TRBD2	TRBJ2-3	CASVAGWSTDTQYF	TGTGCCAGCGTAGCGGGGTGGAGCACAGATACGCAGTATTTT
TRBV7-2	.	13	.	TRBJ2-1	CASSSSVYNEQFF	TGTGCCAGCAGCTCCTCCGTCTACAATGAGCAGTTCTTC
TRBV3-1/TRBV3-2	.	17	.	TRBJ1-3	CASSQDWSRGAGNTIYF	TGTGCCAGCAGCCAAGATTGGTCCAGGGGAGCTGGAAACACCATATATTTT
TRBV10-1	.	14	TRBD1	TRBJ1-1	CASSETKQGTEAFF	TGCGCCAGCAGTGAGACCAAACAGGGGACTGAAGCTTTCTTT
TRBV19	.	12	.	TRBJ1-1	CASRTANTEAFF	TGTGCCAGCCGGACAGCGAACACTGAAGCTTTCTTT
TRBV24-1	.	18	.	TRBJ2-1	CATTRTGHPGTIYNEQFF	TGTGCCACCACCCGAACTGGACACCCCGGGACAATCTACAATGAGCAGTTCTTC
TRBV19	.	12	.	TRBJ1-2	CASSRTDYGYTF	TGTGCCAGTAGTAGGACAGACTATGGCTACACCTTC
TRBV9	.	16	TRBD2	TRBJ2-3	CASSVTAGGWTDTQYF	TGTGCCAGCAGCGTAACAGCGGGGGGGTGGACAGATACGCAGTATTTT
TRBV14	.	18	.	TRBJ2-6	CASSQEQGGYSGANVLTF	TGTGCCAGCAGCCAAGAGCAAGGGGGATACTCTGGGGCCAACGTCCTGACTTTC
TRBV14	.	14	.	TRBJ2-7	CASSGDFNGGEQYF	TGTGCCAGCAGCGGGGACTTTAACGGGGGCGAGCAGTACTTC
TRBV5-1	.	15	TRBD1	TRBJ1-2	CASSNRDRGGYGYTF	TGCGCCAGCAGCAACCGGGACAGGGGTGGGTATGGCTACACCTTC
TRBV13	.	16	.	TRBJ2-3	CASSLGDREVTDTQYF	TGTGCCAGCAGCTTAGGCGACAGGGAGGTCACAGATACGCAGTATTTT
TRBV3-1/TRBV3-2	.	13	.	TRBJ1-1	CASSQGSVTEAFF	TGTGCCAGCAGCCAAGGGAGCGTCACTGAAGCTTTCTTT
TRBV2	.	15	.	TRBJ2-6	CASSPYISGANVLTF	TGTGCCAGCAGCCCTTACATCTCTGGGGCCAACGTCCTGACTTTC
TRBV5-1	.	13	.	TRBJ2-3	CATRADNTDTQYF	TGCGCCACCAGGGCAGATAACACAGATACGCAGTATTTT
TRBV6-6	.	14	.	TRBJ2-1	CASSSPSSYNEQFF	TGTGCCAGCAGTTCTCCGAGCTCCTACAATGAGCAGTTCTTC
TRBV5-5	.	15	TRBD1	TRBJ1-2	CASSTWDSQIYGYTF	TGTGCCAGCAGCACCTGGGACAGCCAGATTTATGGCTACACCTTC
TRBV19	.	16	TRBD1	TRBJ1-6	CASSTLGQGRDSPLHF	TGTGCCAGTAGTACTTTGGGACAGGGTAGGGATTCACCCCTCCACTTT
TRBV9	.	14	TRBD1	TRBJ1-1	CASSVGQGGTEAFF	TGTGCCAGCAGCGTAGGACAGGGTGGCACTGAAGCTTTCTTT
TRBV7-2	.	18	TRBD2	TRBJ2-7	CASSLATGTSGDEYEQYF	TGTGCCAGCAGCTTAGCAACCGGGACTAGCGGTGACGAATACGAGCAGTACTTC
TRBV4-1	.	17	TRBD1	TRBJ1-5	CASSQAGTGYSNQPQHF	TGCGCCAGCAGCCAAGCCGGGACAGGGTATAGCAATCAGCCCCAGCATTTT
TRBV11-3	.	13	TRBD2	TRBJ2-1	CASSLVSGVEQFF	TGTGCCAGCAGCTTAGTCAGCGGGGTTGAGCAGTTCTTC
TRBV11-3	.	15	TRBD2	TRBJ2-1	CASSPGLAGGHEQFF	TGTGCCAGCAGCCCCGGACTAGCGGGAGGGCATGAGCAGTTCTTC
TRBV7-3	.	15	TRBD2	TRBJ2-1	CASSLTRTSANEQFF	TGTGCCAGCAGCTTAACACGGACTAGCGCTAATGAGCAGTTCTTC
TRBV4-1	.	12	TRBD1	TRBJ1-2	CASLTGYGGYTF	TGCGCCAGCTTGACAGGGTATGGTGGCTACACCTTC